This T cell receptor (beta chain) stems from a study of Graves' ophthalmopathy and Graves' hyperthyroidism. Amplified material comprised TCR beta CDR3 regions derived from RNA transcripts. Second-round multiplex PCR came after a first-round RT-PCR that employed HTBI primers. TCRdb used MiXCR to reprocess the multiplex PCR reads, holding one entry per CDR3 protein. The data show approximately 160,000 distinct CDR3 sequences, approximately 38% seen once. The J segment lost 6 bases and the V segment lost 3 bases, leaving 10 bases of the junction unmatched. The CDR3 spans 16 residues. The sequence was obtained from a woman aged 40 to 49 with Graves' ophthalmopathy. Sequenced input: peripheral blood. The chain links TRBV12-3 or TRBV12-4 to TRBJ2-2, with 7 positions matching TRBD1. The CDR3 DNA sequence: TGTGCCAGCAGTTTTGAGGGGACAGCAAGGGCCGGGGAGCTGTTTTTT. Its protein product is CASSFEGTARAGELFF.